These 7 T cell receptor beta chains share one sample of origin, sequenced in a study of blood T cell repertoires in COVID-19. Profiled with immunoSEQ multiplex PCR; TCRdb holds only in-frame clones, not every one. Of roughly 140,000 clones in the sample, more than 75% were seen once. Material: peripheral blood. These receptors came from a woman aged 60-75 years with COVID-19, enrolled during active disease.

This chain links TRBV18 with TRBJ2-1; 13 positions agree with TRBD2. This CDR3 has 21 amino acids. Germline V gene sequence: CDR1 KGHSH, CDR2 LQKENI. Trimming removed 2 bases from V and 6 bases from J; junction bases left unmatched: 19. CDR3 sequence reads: CASSPSLHPGLAGYMGNEQFF. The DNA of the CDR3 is TGTGCCAGCTCACCATCCCTCCACCCGGGACTAGCGGGGTACATGGGCAATGAGCAGTTCTTC.

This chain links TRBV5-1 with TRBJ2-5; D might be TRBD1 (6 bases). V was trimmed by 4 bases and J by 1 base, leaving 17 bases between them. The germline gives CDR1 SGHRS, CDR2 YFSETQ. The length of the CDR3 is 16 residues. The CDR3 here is CASSLQGWGTQETQYF. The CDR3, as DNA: TGCGCCAGCAGCCTCCAGGGGTGGGGAACCCAAGAGACCCAGTACTTC.

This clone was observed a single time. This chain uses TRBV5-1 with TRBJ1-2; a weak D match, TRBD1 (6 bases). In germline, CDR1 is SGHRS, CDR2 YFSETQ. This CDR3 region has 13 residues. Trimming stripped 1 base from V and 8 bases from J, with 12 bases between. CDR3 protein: CASSLIGGGGYTF. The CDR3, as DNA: TGCGCCAGCAGCTTGATTGGGGGCGGGGGCTACACCTTC.

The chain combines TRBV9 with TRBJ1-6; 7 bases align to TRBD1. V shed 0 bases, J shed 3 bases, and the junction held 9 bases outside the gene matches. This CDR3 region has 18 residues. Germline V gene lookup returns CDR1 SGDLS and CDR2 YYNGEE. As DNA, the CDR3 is TGTGCCAGCAGCGTAGCTAGACAGGGTGGTGGCTATAATTCACCCCTCCACTTT. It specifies CASSVARQGGGYNSPLHF.

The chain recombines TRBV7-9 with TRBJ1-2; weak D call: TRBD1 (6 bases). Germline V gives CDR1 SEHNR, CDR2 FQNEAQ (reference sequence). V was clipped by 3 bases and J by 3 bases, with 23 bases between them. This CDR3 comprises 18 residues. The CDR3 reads CASSFWTDSTIFHYGYTF. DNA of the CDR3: TGTGCCAGCAGCTTCTGGACAGACTCGACCATATTTCACTATGGCTACACCTTC.

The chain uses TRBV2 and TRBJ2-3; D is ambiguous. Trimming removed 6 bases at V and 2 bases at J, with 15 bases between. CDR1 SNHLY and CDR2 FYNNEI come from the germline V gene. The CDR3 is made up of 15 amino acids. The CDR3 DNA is TGTGCCAGCAGCCAACATCAGGTCCTCACAGATACGCAGTATTTT. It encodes CASSQHQVLTDTQYF.

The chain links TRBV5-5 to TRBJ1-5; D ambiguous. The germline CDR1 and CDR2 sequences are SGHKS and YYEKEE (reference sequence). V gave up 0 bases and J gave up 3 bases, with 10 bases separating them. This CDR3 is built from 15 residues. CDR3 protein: CASSLGQAPNQPQHF. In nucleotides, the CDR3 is TGTGCCAGCAGCTTGGGGCAGGCCCCCAATCAGCCCCAGCATTTT.